Each of the 23 T cell receptor beta chains below was sequenced from the same sample in a study of T-cell reconstitution after alpha-beta-depleted transplantation in children. Construction of the TCRbeta library involved unique molecular identifiers. TCRdb reanalysed the PCR reads using MiXCR and keeps one entry per CDR3 protein. The data contain over 300,000 distinct CDR3 sequences, over 9% of them singletons. Material: PBMCs from the stem cell graft donor, obtained from the stem cell graft. The receptors here all came from a human donor who donated a stem cell graft to a child with acute lymphoblastic leukemia.

Only a few counts were recorded for this clonotype. The V call is TRBV9, the J call TRBJ1-5; no clear D. The CDR3 consists of 17 residues. Trimming removed 4 bases from V and 0 bases from J, with 17 bases in between. Per the germline V gene, CDR1 is SGDLS and CDR2 is YYNGEE. The CDR3 reads CASSTPGRSYSNQPQHF. CDR3 sequence (DNA): TGTGCCAGCAGCACCCCGGGTAGGTCCTATAGCAATCAGCCCCAGCATTTT.

A few counts support this clonotype. The chain couples TRBV12-3 or TRBV12-4 to TRBJ2-7; 11 bases map to TRBD1. CDR3 size: 16 residues. Trimming removed 5 bases from V and 4 bases from J; junction bases left unmatched: 10. CDR3 sequence: CASSIGQGAPYYEQYF. The CDR3 bases are TGTGCCAGCAGTATAGGACAGGGGGCTCCCTATTACGAGCAGTACTTC.

This sequence joins TRBV12-3 or TRBV12-4 and TRBJ2-2; TRBD1 or TRBD2 may be the D gene (5 bases each). With 5 bases removed from V and 4 bases from J, the gap between germline ends came to 17 bases. The CDR3 is 16 residues long. In DNA, the CDR3 is TGTGCCAGCAGTCCATCAGGATGGGACGGCACCGGGGAGCTGTTTTTT. Its translation is CASSPSGWDGTGELFF.

This clonotype was counted many times. This chain joins TRBV7-3 and TRBJ2-1; D remains unclear. The germline CDR1 and CDR2 sequences are SGHTA and FQGTGA. The ends were cut back, 1 base at V and 3 bases at J, with 16 bases in the middle. CDR3 length: 17 residues. This chain's CDR3 is CASSLSPRDSYYNEQFF. CDR3 nucleotides: TGTGCCAGCAGCTTAAGCCCTAGAGATTCTTACTACAATGAGCAGTTCTTC.

The chain recombines TRBV5-1 with TRBJ1-2, with 7 nucleotides matching TRBD1. Germline trimming cut 3 bases from V and 0 bases from J; bases unmatched to any gene: 8. Per the germline V gene, CDR1 is SGHRS and CDR2 is YFSETQ. The CDR3 is 16 amino acids. The CDR3 is CASSSRTGGSNYGYTF. In DNA form, the CDR3 reads TGCGCCAGCAGCTCGAGGACAGGAGGATCTAACTATGGCTACACCTTC.

This clonotype was detected only a few times. The rearrangement links TRBV28 to TRBJ2-1; 9 nucleotides match TRBD2. This CDR3 is built from 19 residues. Germline V CDR1 and CDR2: MDHEN, SYDVKM. V gave up 0 bases and J gave up 0 bases; unmatched junction bases: 9. The CDR3: CASSLWGLAGTVSYNEQFF. In DNA form, the CDR3 reads TGTGCCAGCAGTTTATGGGGCCTAGCGGGGACCGTCTCCTACAATGAGCAGTTCTTC. Filled out from reference TRBV28 and TRBJ2-1, the complete variable domain reads DVKVTQSSRYLVKRTGEKVFLECVQDMDHENMFWYRQDPGLGLRLIYFSYDVKMKEKGDIPEGYSVSREKKERFSLILESASTNQTSMYLCASSLWGLAGTVSYNEQFFGPGTRLTVL.

In the case of this clonotype: Sequence at one end of the junction differs from germline and may be a read error. The V gene is TRBV12-5, the J gene TRBJ1-2; D is unclear. The CDR3 is made up of 14 amino acids. The germline CDR1 and CDR2 sequences are LGHNT and FRNRAP. CDR3 bases: TGTGCTAGTAGTTTGGGCCAGCTAAACTATGGCTACACCTTC. Protein: CASSLGQLNYGYTF.

CDR3 coding DNA: TGCAGTGCTAGGGTTGTATGGACAGGGGCGAACACCGGGGAGCTGTTTTTT. The encoded protein is CSARVVWTGANTGELFF. The chain joins TRBV20-1 to TRBJ2-2, with 9 positions matching TRBD1. This CDR3 region has 17 residues. Germline V CDR1 and CDR2: DFQATT, SNEGSKA (reference sequence). The V and J ends lost 3 bases and 0 bases, in that order; junction bases with no gene match: 8.

The rearrangement links TRBV6-1 to TRBJ1-1, with D tentatively TRBD1 (5 bases). The CDR3 sequence is 17 residues long. The germline V and J ends were trimmed by 6 bases and 5 bases, with 25 bases remaining between them. Germline V lookup: CDR1 MNHNS, CDR2 SASEGT. This CDR3 reads CASSSAPRGPRGTEAFF. Written as DNA, the CDR3 is TGTGCCAGCAGCTCTGCCCCTCGGGGCCCCCGAGGGACTGAAGCTTTCTTT.

CDR3 sequence: CASSLGKGYTEAFF. The CDR3 nucleotides are TGCGCCAGCAGCTTGGGAAAGGGATACACTGAAGCTTTCTTT. The chain uses TRBV5-1 and TRBJ1-1, with unresolved D. The germline V gene has CDR1 SGHRS and CDR2 YFSETQ. V lost 0 bases and J lost 3, with 9 bases in between. The CDR3 sequence is 14 residues long.

In its sample, this clonotype was seen a few times. V and J are TRBV29-1 and TRBJ2-2, with 8 bases identical to TRBD2. V trimming: 0 bases; J trimming: 1 base; junction bases outside the gene matches: 10. This CDR3 spans 18 amino acids. Germline V gene data show CDR1 as SQVTM and CDR2 as ANQGSEA. The CDR3 spells CSVEEPNSGGLNTGELFF. CDR3 sequence (DNA): TGCAGCGTTGAAGAGCCAAACTCGGGAGGGCTGAACACCGGGGAGCTGTTTTTT.

This clonotype was counted many times. A junction boundary mismatches the germline segment, possibly from a read error. The rearrangement uses TRBV7-9 and TRBJ2-2; TRBD2 aligns across 7 bases. Germline assignment: CDR1 SEHNR and CDR2 FQNEAQ (reference sequence). The CDR3 spans 13 residues. The CDR3 nucleotides read TGTGCCTGGAGCGTTGTTTTGAGCGGGGACGTACTTTTT. Translation gives CAWSVVLSGDVLF. The full variable domain, its missing parts supplied by reference TRBV7-9 and TRBJ2-2, is DTGVSQNPRHKITKRGQNVTFRCDPISEHNRLYWYRQTLGQGPEFLTYFQNEAQLEKSRLLSDRFSAERPKGSFSTLEIQRTEQGDSAMYLCAWSVVLSGDVLFGEGSRLTVL.

This clonotype has a count of ten or more. This chain connects TRBV5-5 to TRBJ1-1; maybe TRBD1 (5 bases). The CDR3 runs to 14 residues. The germline gives CDR1 SGHKS, CDR2 YYEKEE (reference sequence). Trimming took 1 base from V and 5 from J, leaving 12 bases between them. This CDR3 is CASSLWGGETEAFF. CDR3 nucleotide sequence: TGTGCCAGCAGCTTGTGGGGGGGGGAAACTGAAGCTTTCTTT. The full variable domain, rest sourced from reference TRBV5-5 and TRBJ1-1, is DAGVTQSPTHLIKTRGQQVTLRCSPISGHKSVSWYQQVLGQGPQFIFQYYEKEERGRGNFPDRFSARQFPNYSSELNVNALLLGDSALYLCASSLWGGETEAFFGQGTRLTVV.

Ten or more counts support this clonotype. The genes are TRBV12-3 or TRBV12-4 and TRBJ1-1; TRBD1 matches at 8 bases. The CDR3 extends over 15 amino acids. Trimming cost V 6 bases and J 1 base; bases outside gene matches: 7. CDR3 region: CASRPRTGWNTEAFF. For the CDR3, the DNA is TGTGCCAGCAGACCTAGGACAGGGTGGAACACTGAAGCTTTCTTT.

This clonotype was seen only a few times. The chain uses TRBV20-1 and TRBJ2-4, with TRBD2 identical over 10 bases. The CDR3 consists of 15 residues. The germline V gene encodes CDR1 DFQATT and CDR2 SNEGSKA (reference sequence). Unmatched junction bases numbered 8, after V lost 1 base and J lost 8 bases. CDR3 nucleotide sequence: TGCAGTGCTAGAGTCATACTAGCGGGATGGGACATTCAGTACTTC. This codes for CSARVILAGWDIQYF.

The gene calls are TRBV29-1 and TRBJ2-5; the D call may be TRBD1 or TRBD2 (5 bases each). Trimming pared 3 bases from V and 5 bases from J, leaving 28 bases between. Germline values: CDR1 SQVTM, CDR2 ANQGSEA. The CDR3 has 18 residues. CDR3 bases: TGCAGCGTTGAGTTTAGCTCTTTCGGCAGGGAGAGCAGGGAGACCCAGTACTTC. This encodes CSVEFSSFGRESRETQYF.

Many counts were recorded for this clonotype. This chain links TRBV27 with TRBJ2-7; 9 nucleotides match TRBD2. The CDR3 covers 15 residues. The V and J ends lost 0 bases and 3 bases, in that order; junction bases with no gene match: 3. Germline V CDR1 and CDR2: MNHEY, SMNVEV (reference sequence). In nucleotides, the CDR3 is TGTGCCAGCAGTTTATCTAGCGGGAGTGTCTACGAGCAGTACTTC. Its protein product is CASSLSSGSVYEQYF.

This chain links TRBV20-1 with TRBJ1-2, with no clear D. This CDR3 has 12 amino acids. CDR1 and CDR2 from the germline V gene are DFQATT and SNEGSKA (reference sequence). V lost 3 bases and J 1 base, leaving 6 bases between the germline ends. Here the CDR3 DNA reads TGCAGTGCTAGTCCCAGTAACTATGGCTACACCTTC. It is translated as CSASPSNYGYTF.

This clonotype was counted at least ten times. The V and J genes are TRBV12-3 or TRBV12-4 and TRBJ2-7; possibly TRBD2 for D (5 bases). This CDR3 comprises 14 residues. V was clipped by 4 bases and J by 3 bases, with 13 bases between them. CDR3 bases: TGTGCCAGCAGTTCCCTCCGGAGGAGCTACGAGCAGTACTTC. Translated, it gives CASSSLRRSYEQYF.

Ten or more counts support this clonotype. This chain uses TRBV29-1 with TRBJ2-7; D possibly uses TRBD1 or TRBD2 (5 bases each). Germline-derived CDR1 and CDR2 are SQVTM and ANQGSEA. Trimming pared 2 bases from V and 3 bases from J, leaving 14 bases between. This CDR3 comprises 14 residues. CDR3 nucleotides: TGCAGCGTTGAACCCGGGACGGGCCACTACGAGCAGTACTTC. Translating gives CSVEPGTGHYEQYF.

A few counts support this clonotype. The CDR3 DNA is TGTGCCAGCAGCCGTAGAGGGCGAGATCTGGAGTTCTTC. It yields the protein CASSRRGRDLEFF. The V call is TRBV3-1, the J call TRBJ2-1, with D possibly TRBD2 on 5 matching bases. The CDR3 runs to 13 residues. Germline CDR1 and CDR2: LGHDT and YNNKEL (reference sequence). V dropped 4 bases and J dropped 14 bases, with 18 bases sitting between them.

In this sample, this clonotype turned up a few times. V gene TRBV12-3 or TRBV12-4 combines with J gene TRBJ1-2; 10 bases agree with TRBD1. This CDR3 comprises 14 residues. The junction had 4 bases not matched to a gene; V was cut back by 4 bases and J by 5 bases. The CDR3 reads CASSYGTGEYGYTF. The CDR3 DNA follows: TGTGCCAGCAGTTATGGGACAGGGGAGTATGGCTACACCTTC.

The genes are TRBV7-2 and TRBJ2-5; D not resolved. CDR1 and CDR2 from the germline V gene are SGHTA and FQGNSA. The CDR3 is 12 amino acids. V lost 5 bases and J lost 0, with 4 bases in between. The CDR3 is CASSPHQETQYF. Written as DNA, the CDR3 is TGTGCCAGCAGCCCCCACCAAGAGACCCAGTACTTC.